This TCR beta chain was observed in a study of T cell repertoires in cytomegalovirus infection (dated by TCRdb to 2018 to 2020). For context, the study as a whole: Peptide stimulations targeted recently identified HLA-C-restricted CMV epitopes, whose presentation resists viral immunomodulation, together with well-studied HLA-B-restricted epitopes. The HLA type of each donor mattered for the analysis, because public TCR beta signatures pointed to carriage of CMV infection along with the matching HLA type.

Comment on this clonotype: The antigen it binds to is not known. It has no much larger one-base neighbor in the sample; base qualities were not kept.

These reads were obtained on an Illumina HiSeq 1500. TCRdb passed the public sequencing reads through fastp at Q25 and MiXCR, retaining productive beta sequences. A single entry per CDR3 protein holds the most common genes and DNA from its merged rows. Present in this sample are roughly 570,000 distinct CDR3 sequences, under 45% of which were seen just once. More than 40% of the sample is taken by the ten largest. Trimming takes 1 base off V and 4 bases off J; junction bases not matched to a gene: 8. From the germline V gene, CDR1 is SGHVS and CDR2 is FNYEAQ. The CDR3 runs 17 amino acids, cysteine and phenylalanine included. Here the CDR3 DNA is all that survives: 51 bases in frame from base 1. Taken with the paper, the label for treatment or condition translates to: in vitro stimulation with specific CMV peptide epitopes to enrich CMV-specific T cells. Study-wide conclusions, independent of this receptor: In the ex vivo response, HLA-C-restricted CMV-specific TCR beta clonotypes were dominant, and in two of eight donors the single most frequent clonotype came from this HLA-C-restricted group. In both this cohort and an independent cohort of a few hundred donors, the cumulative frequency of public TCR beta family members distinguished carriers of CMV infection plus the relevant HLA type.

The chain is assembled from TRBV7-6 and TRBJ2-3; 10 bases in the middle match TRBD2. The source of this sequence is a human donor in good health (CMV status not recorded). Some clones in this sample may be carry-over from other donors' samples. The specimen comprised cultured PBMCs, sampled from culture after CMV antigen stimulation. The CDR3 reads CASSLGPPSGSSDTQYF. The nucleotides read TGTGCCAGCAGCTTAGGCCCCCCTAGCGGGAGTTCAGATACGCAGTATTTT.